This entry lists 30 T cell receptor beta chains sequenced from one sample in a study of T-cell memory formation after mild COVID-19. MiXCR, applied by TCRdb to the 5' RACE reads, yields one record per CDR3 protein. The data show 250,000 to 350,000 distinct CDR3 sequences, about 17% seen once. Sequenced material: PBMCs or a T cell subset sorted from them (not recorded which). Receptor source: a man between 18 and 35 years old who had mild COVID-19 (a few samples of this study predate the infection). Cell type and time point are not known.

This clonotype was observed many times. V and J are TRBV20-1 and TRBJ2-3; 10 bases are a match to TRBD2. CDR1 and CDR2 (germline): DFQATT, SNEGSKA (reference sequence). Trimming took 2 bases from V and 1 from J; bases not matched to a gene: 0. The CDR3 has 14 residues. CDR3 nucleotides: TGCAGTGCTAGACTAGCGGGGGGCACAGATACGCAGTATTTT. Residues: CSARLAGGTDTQYF.

The chain has TRBV7-9 and TRBJ1-2; D gene unclear. V was trimmed by 7 bases and J by 4 bases, leaving 16 bases between them. Germline V gene data show CDR1 as SEHNR and CDR2 as FQNEAQ (reference sequence). The CDR3 covers 14 residues. This chain's CDR3 is CASTQEWVSYGYTF. The CDR3 DNA is TGTGCCAGCACCCAAGAGTGGGTGAGCTATGGCTACACCTTC.

V and J are TRBV9 and TRBJ2-3, with a possible D match to TRBD1 (6 bases). This CDR3 comprises 15 residues. CDR1 and CDR2 from the germline V gene are SGDLS and YYNGEE. V was clipped by 0 bases and J by 2 bases, with 10 bases between them. CDR3 residues: CASSVGQGPTDTQYF. As DNA, the CDR3 is TGTGCCAGCAGCGTAGGGCAGGGGCCCACAGATACGCAGTATTTT.

The chain is built from TRBV6-5 and TRBJ2-1; no clear D. The V gene lost 7 bases and the J gene lost 10 bases, with 11 bases spanning the gap. Germline V gene data show CDR1 as MNHEY and CDR2 as SVGAGI. The CDR3 covers 11 residues. The CDR3 sequence is CASTLGVEQFF. The CDR3 DNA follows: TGTGCCAGCACCCTCGGTGTCGAGCAGTTCTTC.

The CDR3 spells CASGYRATFFNEQFF. The CDR3 bases are TGTGCCAGCGGGTACAGGGCAACTTTTTTCAATGAGCAGTTCTTC. The rearrangement links TRBV28 to TRBJ2-1, with D perhaps TRBD1 (6 bases). CDR1 MDHEN and CDR2 SYDVKM come from the germline V gene. V lost 8 bases and J 6 bases, leaving 20 bases between the germline ends. The CDR3 has 15 amino acids. Together with reference TRBV28 and TRBJ2-1, the CDR3 gives the full variable domain: DVKVTQSSRYLVKRTGEKVFLECVQDMDHENMFWYRQDPGLGLRLIYFSYDVKMKEKGDIPEGYSVSREKKERFSLILESASTNQTSMYLCASGYRATFFNEQFFGPGTRLTVL.

This clonotype was counted only a few times. The chain recombines TRBV7-2 with TRBJ2-5; D possibly corresponds to TRBD2 (5 bases). V lost 5 bases, J lost 5 bases, and 21 bases lay in between. The CDR3 length is 16 residues. The germline CDR1 and CDR2 sequences are SGHTA and FQGNSA. CDR3 DNA sequence: TGTGCCAGCAGCGTCGAGCGGCGGGCGCTTGGGGAGACCCAGTACTTC. It translates to CASSVERRALGETQYF.

This clonotype was counted many times. The J gene is TRBJ1-6, the V gene TRBV6-5; D may be TRBD1 (5 bases). Trimming shortened V by 6 bases and J by 6 bases, and 15 bases separated the two germline ends. CDR3 length: 15 amino acids. Germline lookup yields CDR1 MNHEY and CDR2 SVGAGI. The CDR3 coding sequence is TGTGCCAGCAGCCGCGGAGGGACGAGTAATTCACCCCTCCACTTT. Encoded protein: CASSRGGTSNSPLHF.

This clonotype was counted a few times. V and J are TRBV11-2 and TRBJ2-3; 9 bases agree with TRBD2. Trimming at V came to 2 bases and at J to 2 bases, leaving 2 bases not matched to a gene. Germline V CDR1 and CDR2: SGHAT, FQNNGV. The CDR3 extends over 15 amino acids. The CDR3 DNA reads as TGTGCCAGCAGCTTAAGACTAGCGGCCACAGATACGCAGTATTTT. Translated, it gives CASSLRLAATDTQYF. Full variable domain (remainder filled in from reference TRBV11-2 and TRBJ2-3): EAGVAQSPRYKIIEKRQSVAFWCNPISGHATLYWYQQILGQGPKLLIQFQNNGVVDDSQLPKDRFSAERLKGVDSTLKIQPAKLEDSAVYLCASSLRLAATDTQYFGPGTRLTVL.

This clonotype was observed at least ten times. The V call is TRBV7-6, the J call TRBJ2-2; 8 bases are shared with TRBD2. Trimming took 1 base from V and 4 from J; bases not matched to a gene: 2. Germline CDR1 SGHVS, CDR2 FNYEAQ. The CDR3 has 15 amino acids. The CDR3 loop is CASSLGAGVTGELFF. CDR3 coding DNA: TGTGCCAGCAGCTTAGGAGCGGGGGTCACCGGGGAGCTGTTTTTT.

This clonotype occurred a few times. This rearrangement joins TRBV5-1 to TRBJ2-5, with TRBD2 as a possible D gene (5 bases). This CDR3 is built from 14 residues. The V gene's germline CDR1 is SGHRS and CDR2 YFSETQ. The ends were cut back, 4 bases at V and 4 bases at J, with 14 bases in the middle. The DNA for the CDR3 is TGCGCCAGCAGCACGGGAAGTTTCACAGAGACCCAGTACTTC. Its protein product is CASSTGSFTETQYF.

This clonotype has ten or more counts. V is TRBV19 and J is TRBJ1-5, with 9 bases aligning to TRBD1. The J segment lost 6 bases and the V segment lost 7 bases, leaving 13 bases of the junction unmatched. The germline V gene encodes CDR1 LNHDA and CDR2 SQIVND (reference sequence). The CDR3 has 16 residues. Here the CDR3 DNA reads TGTGCCAGTAAGACTGTCTGGACAGGGGAATCTCAGCCCCAGCATTTT. Its translation is CASKTVWTGESQPQHF.

The chain has TRBV12-5 and TRBJ2-3, with 8 positions matching TRBD2. The CDR3 totals 17 residues. The V segment lost 0 bases and the J segment 2 bases; nucleotides outside the gene matches: 7. Looked up from germline, CDR1 is LGHNT and CDR2 is FRNRAP. The CDR3 reads CASGLVRDGGATDTQYF. The CDR3, as DNA: TGTGCTAGTGGTTTGGTACGGGACGGGGGGGCCACAGATACGCAGTATTTT.

This clonotype showed up just a few times. This chain connects TRBV28 to TRBJ1-2; D perhaps matches TRBD1 (6 bases). The CDR3 runs 13 residues. Trimming cost V 8 bases and J 3 bases, with 13 bases left between them. Germline V gives CDR1 MDHEN, CDR2 SYDVKM. CDR3 amino acids: CASGPGGHYGYTF. CDR3 nucleotides: TGTGCCAGCGGGCCGGGGGGCCACTATGGCTACACCTTC.

The rearrangement uses TRBV9 and TRBJ2-1, with D tentatively TRBD1 or TRBD2 (5 bases each). Per germline, CDR1 SGDLS and CDR2 YYNGEE. V lost 0 bases, J lost 8 bases, and 18 bases lay in between. This CDR3 has 16 amino acids. CDR3 sequence reads: CASSVAYIRGLDEQFF. CDR3 coding DNA: TGTGCCAGCAGCGTAGCATATATCCGGGGCCTAGATGAGCAGTTCTTC.

This clonotype has a count of ten or more. The chain combines TRBV12-3 or TRBV12-4 with TRBJ1-1, with D tentatively TRBD1 (5 bases). The CDR3 extends over 14 amino acids. V was pared by 3 bases and J by 2 bases, with 10 bases between. Here the CDR3 reads CASSFSTGNTEAFF. The CDR3 DNA reads as TGTGCCAGCAGTTTCTCTACAGGTAACACTGAAGCTTTCTTT.

This clonotype has just a few counts. V and J are TRBV28 and TRBJ1-1; perhaps TRBD1 as D (6 bases). The germline V and J ends were trimmed by 2 bases and 5 bases, with 12 bases remaining between them. Germline V gives CDR1 MDHEN, CDR2 SYDVKM. The CDR3 has 14 residues. CDR3 sequence reads: CASSLRGVRTEAFF. CDR3 DNA sequence: TGTGCCAGCAGTTTAAGGGGGGTCCGGACTGAAGCTTTCTTT.

The V call is TRBV3-1, the J call TRBJ1-2; 7 nucleotides agree with TRBD1. The trim removed 6 bases at V and 7 bases at J, leaving 11 bases unmatched. This CDR3 region has 14 residues. The germline V gene has CDR1 LGHDT and CDR2 YNNKEL (reference sequence). The CDR3 loop is CASRNTGEPAGYTF. CDR3 nucleotide sequence: TGTGCCAGCAGGAATACAGGGGAACCGGCTGGCTACACCTTC.

The chain recombines TRBV12-3 or TRBV12-4 with TRBJ2-3; 12 bases are a match to TRBD1. J gave up 1 base and V 4 bases, and 9 bases lay outside the gene matches. The CDR3 loop spans 18 amino acids. CDR3 nucleotides: TGTGCCAGCAGTTCGGGGACAGGGGGCTCTCAGCGCACAGATACGCAGTATTTT. Its protein is CASSSGTGGSQRTDTQYF.

This clonotype was observed a few times. The chain joins TRBV29-1 to TRBJ1-1, with D tentatively TRBD1 (6 bases). CDR1 and CDR2 (germline): SQVTM, ANQGSEA. The V end was cut by 6 bases, the J end by 0 bases, with 11 bases between. The length of the CDR3 is 13 residues. In nucleotides, the CDR3 is TGCAGCGTAGAGACAGGTATGAACACTGAAGCTTTCTTT. As protein: CSVETGMNTEAFF.

This clonotype came up a few times. The DNA of the CDR3 is TGTGCCATCAGTACAGGGGGCTCCTACGAGCAGTACTTC. Translated, it gives CAISTGGSYEQYF. The J gene is TRBJ2-7, the V gene TRBV10-3; 8 bases are shared with TRBD1. Germline values: CDR1 ENHRY, CDR2 SYGVKD. The junction had 0 bases not matched to a gene; V was cut back by 5 bases and J by 0 bases. This CDR3 is 13 amino acids long.

The chain joins TRBV6-2 or TRBV6-3 to TRBJ2-2; D may be TRBD2 (6 bases). Trimming stripped 7 bases from V and 4 bases from J, with 16 bases between. CDR1 is MNHEY, CDR2 SVGEGT, per germline. The CDR3 sequence is 15 residues long. The CDR3 sequence: CASTRRGPRTGELFF. In DNA form, the CDR3 reads TGTGCCAGCACCCGGCGGGGACCCCGCACCGGGGAGCTGTTTTTT.

The rearrangement links TRBV7-3 to TRBJ1-1, with TRBD1 matching 7 bases. V dropped 5 bases and J dropped 4; count of bases not matched to a gene: 4. This CDR3 has 13 residues. The germline V gene has CDR1 SGHTA and CDR2 FQGTGA. The CDR3 region is CASSVQGFTEAFF. As DNA, the CDR3 is TGTGCCAGCAGCGTACAGGGGTTCACTGAAGCTTTCTTT. Full variable domain (outside the CDR3, taken from reference TRBV7-3 and TRBJ1-1): GAGVSQTPSNKVTEKGKYVELRCDPISGHTALYWYRQSLGQGPEFLIYFQGTGAADDSGLPNDRFFAVRPEGSVSTLKIQRTERGDSAVYLCASSVQGFTEAFFGQGTRLTVV.

V gene TRBV7-6 combines with J gene TRBJ1-4; no reliable D call. The CDR3 runs 15 residues. Trimming took off 1 base at V and 7 bases at J, with 13 bases between the two ends. Germline CDR1 SGHVS, CDR2 FNYEAQ. The CDR3 sequence: CASSLGPEGGEKLFF. DNA of the CDR3: TGTGCCAGCAGCTTAGGACCCGAGGGCGGTGAAAAACTGTTTTTT. Looking up the rest from reference TRBV7-6 and TRBJ1-4 gives the full variable domain: GAGVSQSPRYKVTKRGQDVALRCDPISGHVSLYWYRQALGQGPEFLTYFNYEAQQDKSGLPNDRFSAERPEGSISTLTIQRTEQRDSAMYRCASSLGPEGGEKLFFGSGTQLSVL.

In this sample, this clonotype turned up many times. V usage is TRBV7-2 and J usage is TRBJ2-7; D is possibly TRBD1 or TRBD2 (5 bases each). CDR1 SGHTA and CDR2 FQGNSA come from the germline V gene. Trimming left V 3 bases short and J 3 bases short, with 15 bases between. CDR3 length: 15 amino acids. The CDR3 loop reads CASSLLWDPGYEQYF. The CDR3 nucleotides are TGTGCCAGCAGCTTGCTGTGGGACCCGGGCTACGAGCAGTACTTC.

V gene TRBV5-1 combines with J gene TRBJ2-7; 15 bases fit TRBD2. CDR1 and CDR2 (germline): SGHRS, YFSETQ. V was clipped by 4 bases and J by 4 bases; unmatched bases: 12. The CDR3 has 18 amino acids. The CDR3 bases are TGCGCCAGCAGCCCCGGGACTAGCGGGGGGTTCGGAAATTACGAGCAGTACGTC. Residues: CASSPGTSGGFGNYEQYV.

This clonotype was counted a few times. The chain combines TRBV4-3 with TRBJ1-6, with D possibly matching TRBD1 (5 bases). Germline V gives CDR1 LGHNA, CDR2 YSLEER. CDR3 length: 16 amino acids. V was trimmed by 0 bases and J by 9 bases, leaving 15 bases between them. The CDR3 here is CASSQDPTGVGSPLHF. CDR3 DNA: TGCGCCAGCAGCCAAGATCCCACGGGGGTCGGTTCACCCCTCCACTTT.

The table lists this clonotype with a few counts. This chain links TRBV12-3 or TRBV12-4 with TRBJ2-6; D is perhaps TRBD2 (5 bases). CDR3 size: 17 residues. Trimming removed 6 bases at V and 1 base at J, with 16 bases between. The CDR3 DNA is TGTGCCAGCAGGTCCCTTACCGGGGATTCTGGGGCCAACGTCCTGACTTTC. It encodes CASRSLTGDSGANVLTF.

This sequence joins TRBV18 and TRBJ1-5; tentative D call: TRBD1 (6 bases). Germline-derived CDR1 and CDR2 are KGHSH and LQKENI. The CDR3 covers 12 residues. The V end was cut by 3 bases, the J end by 10 bases, with 10 bases between. CDR3 loop: CASSPQQGPQHF. CDR3 coding DNA: TGTGCCAGCTCACCGCAACAGGGTCCCCAGCATTTT. Full variable domain (missing parts from reference TRBV18 and TRBJ1-5): NAGVMQNPRHLVRRRGQEARLRCSPMKGHSHVYWYRQLPEEGLKFMVYLQKENIIDESGMPKERFSAEFPKEGPSILRIQQVVRGDSAAYFCASSPQQGPQHFGDGTRLSIL.

Only a few counts were recorded for this clonotype. J is TRBJ2-3 and V is TRBV2; 7 nucleotides line up with TRBD2. The CDR3 covers 16 residues. The germline CDR1 and CDR2 sequences are SNHLY and FYNNEI. V shed 6 bases, J shed 3 bases, and the junction held 12 bases outside the gene matches. Written as DNA, the CDR3 is TGTGCCAGCAGGCCCCTGGGCGGGGGATTTACAGATACGCAGTATTTT. This gives the protein CASRPLGGGFTDTQYF. The variable domain in full, completed from reference TRBV2 and TRBJ2-3, reads EPEVTQTPSHQVTQMGQEVILRCVPISNHLYFYWYRQILGQKVEFLVSFYNNEISEKSEIFDDQFSVERPDGSNFTLKIRSTKLEDSAMYFCASRPLGGGFTDTQYFGPGTRLTVL.

This clonotype has at least ten counts. CDR3 sequence reads: CASQWDYTEAFF. DNA for the CDR3: TGTGCCAGCCAGTGGGATTACACTGAAGCTTTCTTT. The J gene is TRBJ1-1, the V gene TRBV6-6; D gene uncertain. Germline lookup yields CDR1 MNHNY and CDR2 SVGAGI (reference sequence). This CDR3 comprises 12 residues. V dropped 8 bases and J dropped 3 bases, with 10 bases sitting between them.